The rows below give T cell receptor beta chains drawn from one sample of a study of early T cells in non-severe SARS-CoV-2 infection. TCRdb reprocessed the 5' RACE reads with MiXCR, giving one entry per CDR3 protein. The table shows 55,000 to 70,000 distinct CDR3 sequences, with about 12% occurring only once. The starting material was whole blood, obtained at baseline. The receptors derive from an adult who was a healthcare worker with PCR-confirmed SARS-CoV-2 infection or an uninfected control (not recorded which). The donor label of this sample is uncertain. CDR3s leave out the opening cysteine and the closing phenylalanine or tryptophan. Each record gives: V gene, CDR3 protein.

TRBV6-1 | ASSALLAGGTDTQY
TRBV20-1 | SARVGGASNEQF
TRBV5-1 | ASSQRGSNTGELF
TRBV4-1 | ASSQEGQGASPLH
TRBV7-6 | ASSLEAGINTEAF
TRBV11-2 | ASSLEVAGGQETQY
TRBV7-8 | ASSLLVGSGGTDTQY
TRBV29-1 | SVGWSSNTEAF
TRBV3-1 | ASSQATNEQF
TRBV3-1 | ASSQDRGGHTTNEKLF
TRBV3-1 | ASSATRSTDTQY
TRBV7-2 | ASSLALALTDTQY
TRBV11-2 | ASSLEGAANNYGYT
TRBV10-3 | AISESWTSGDKNIQY
TRBV24-1 | ATSDQNEKLF
TRBV7-9 | ASSFRLAGTSNEQF
TRBV27 | ASSLLGRVSAGELF
TRBV6-6 | ASLSDPRNQPQH
TRBV12-3/TRBV12-4 | ASSTRGFTYNEQF
TRBV6-1 | ASSEMGEAAGYT
TRBV10-2 | ASNLAGFNNEQF
TRBV13 | ASSLLVSGYTDTQY
TRBV7-8 | ASKPRRGPSSSENTIY
TRBV7-6 | ASSQSGAGTGELF
TRBV7-2 | ASSLDIGAPAQH
TRBV6-6 | ASSPRAANSPLH
TRBV30 | AWSALSGNTIY
TRBV12-3/TRBV12-4 | ASSPGFNQPQH
TRBV18 | ASSRRDSQNEQF
TRBV7-9 | ASSQISRGRSKPQY
TRBV10-3 | AISEWSLAGGRETQY
TRBV6-1 | ASSVAGGRDTQY
TRBV3-1 | ASSQVGSAGNTIY
TRBV20-1 | SARLAGGQWEQF
TRBV7-2 | ASSLRSGGLQETQY
TRBV7-2 | ASSSAANTEAF
TRBV30 | AWSVIERGPYNEQF
TRBV29-1 | SVLPGTASTDTQY
TRBV20-1 | SARYLTYNEQF
TRBV7-3 | ASSFTPGRQETQY
TRBV12-5 | ASGLGTGTSGYTIY
TRBV30 | AWSVGGGAYTQY
TRBV6-1 | ASSEEWSSPLH
TRBV5-6 | ASSLVVRTDTQY
TRBV2 | ASSEVRISSPLH